This T cell receptor beta chain stems from a study of radiotherapy plus CTLA-4 blockade in lung cancer. To note about this clone: Its antigen is still unknown.

Libraries were prepared by immunoSEQ multiplex PCR; TCRdb keeps only in-frame clonotypes and omits some of them. The sample holds around 65,000 clones, around three quarters seen once. Overall study findings and caveats: Researchers report tumor-derived TCR clones expanding in blood after radiotherapy plus ipilimumab.

Per germline, CDR1 SGHRS and CDR2 YFSETQ. This CDR3 has 15 residues. V lost 4 bases, J lost 2 bases, and 4 bases stayed unmatched. The source of this sequence is a human donor with non-small cell lung cancer who had a complete response to radiotherapy plus ipilimumab. The chain has TRBV5-1 and TRBJ2-7; 12 bases line up with TRBD1. This specimen consisted of peripheral blood, obtained from a patient treated with radiotherapy plus ipilimumab. The CDR3: CASSLGTGGPYEQYV. CDR3 DNA: TGCGCCAGCAGCCTTGGGACAGGGGGCCCCTACGAGCAGTACGTC.